One sample yielded the 15 T cell receptor beta chains listed below, sequenced in a study of blood T cells in healthy people across ages. A second PCR, run for about 6 to 12 cycles, used a sample-barcoded 5' primer plus a J-beta primer mix. Each CDR3 protein gets one entry after TCRdb re-called the 5' RACE reads with MiXCR. The sample consists of some 730,000 distinct CDR3 sequences, about 20% of them appearing once. Sequencing was done on a sample of blood. These receptors were collected from a man between 65 and 79 years old in good health.

The chain uses TRBV18 and TRBJ2-6; D unclear. Germline CDR1 reads KGHSH; CDR2 reads LQKENI. Trimming stripped 0 bases from V and 4 bases from J, with 4 bases between. The CDR3 contains 14 residues. CDR3 loop: CASSPPLGANVLTF. In DNA form, the CDR3 reads TGTGCCAGCTCACCACCGTTGGGGGCCAACGTCCTGACTTTC.

The sample holds a few counts of this clonotype. The rearrangement joins TRBV12-3 or TRBV12-4 to TRBJ2-5; no definite D call. TRBJ2-7 explains the end of the DNA better; the J call may be wrong. CDR3 size: 13 residues. The CDR3 DNA follows: TGTGCCAGCGCCTTGACTTGGACCTACGAGCAGTACTTC. It specifies CASALTWTYEQYF.

Concerning this clonotype itself: A read error may be the cause here, since a much bigger clone is one base away. The rearrangement links TRBV7-9 to TRBJ1-1, with a possible D match to TRBD1 (6 bases). The CDR3 length is 13 residues. The ends were cut back, 5 bases at V and 4 bases at J, with 11 bases in the middle. Germline CDR1 is SEHNR and CDR2 is FQNEAQ (reference sequence). The DNA of the CDR3 is TGTGCCAGCAGCCCCCACAGGGTCACTGAAGCTTTCTTT. Amino acid sequence: CASSPHRVTEAFF.

This clonotype was seen a handful of times. The CDR3 region is CASSLQYNSPLHF. Here the CDR3 DNA reads TGTGCCAGCAGCCTCCAGTATAATTCACCCCTCCACTTT. The chain recombines TRBV16 with TRBJ1-6, with D unresolved. The CDR3 extends over 13 amino acids. CDR1 KGHSY and CDR2 FQNENV come from the germline V gene. Trimming stripped 4 bases from V and 4 bases from J, with 5 bases between.

This clonotype occurred a few times. This chain uses TRBV6-5 with TRBJ2-5; 8 nucleotides match TRBD1. The closer fit of TRBJ2-1 to the DNA end suggests the J call may be wrong. Germline assignment: CDR1 MNHEY and CDR2 SVGAGI. This CDR3 contains 14 residues. The CDR3 bases are TGTGCCAGCAGCTATGGACAGGGTAGGAATGAGCAGTTCTTC. This codes for CASSYGQGRNEQFF.

V and J are TRBV20-1 and TRBJ2-3; 10 nucleotides agree with TRBD2. The ends lost 8 bases at V and 3 bases at J; junction bases unmatched: 8. Germline-derived CDR1 and CDR2 are DFQATT and SNEGSKA (reference sequence). The CDR3 runs to 14 residues. CDR3 DNA: TGCAGTAGTCTAGCGGGAGTTGGGACAGATACGCAGTATTTT. Its protein is CSSLAGVGTDTQYF.

The chain carries TRBV6-5 and TRBJ1-2; a weak D match, TRBD1 (6 bases). Trimming stripped 2 bases from V and 6 bases from J, with 16 bases between. The V gene's germline CDR1 is MNHEY and CDR2 SVGAGI. The CDR3 is 15 residues long. CDR3 region: CASSYGFGQTDGYTF. Written as DNA, the CDR3 is TGTGCCAGCAGTTACGGTTTTGGACAGACGGATGGCTACACCTTC.

This chain joins TRBV7-9 and TRBJ2-3; no definite D call. Germline V gene sequence: CDR1 SEHNR, CDR2 FQNEAQ (reference sequence). This CDR3 is built from 12 residues. Deletions cut 5 bases from V and 7 bases from J, with 10 bases between. CDR3: CASSKPQYTQYF. The CDR3 DNA reads TGTGCCAGCAGCAAACCCCAGTATACGCAGTATTTT.

This clonotype has a handful of counts. V gene TRBV2 combines with J gene TRBJ2-2; 14 nucleotides match TRBD2. Looked up from germline, CDR1 is SNHLY and CDR2 is FYNNEI. CDR3 length equals 19 residues. V trimming: 1 base; J trimming: 1 base; junction bases outside the gene matches: 5. The CDR3 region is CASSEVGLAGDLNTGELFF. The CDR3 DNA reads TGTGCCAGCAGTGAAGTGGGACTAGCGGGAGACCTGAACACCGGGGAGCTGTTTTTT. The variable domain in full, completed from reference TRBV2 and TRBJ2-2, reads EPEVTQTPSHQVTQMGQEVILRCVPISNHLYFYWYRQILGQKVEFLVSFYNNEISEKSEIFDDQFSVERPDGSNFTLKIRSTKLEDSAMYFCASSEVGLAGDLNTGELFFGEGSRLTVL.

This clonotype has a handful of counts. An end of the junction differs from the germline gene, which may be a read error. The V and J genes are TRBV12-3 or TRBV12-4 and TRBJ1-5, with D possibly matching TRBD1 (6 bases). The length of the CDR3 is 16 residues. The CDR3 protein is CASTPTGTPSNQPQHF. CDR3 DNA sequence: TGTGCCAGCACTCCGACAGGAACACCAAGCAATCAGCCCCAACATTTT.

The rearrangement joins TRBV20-1 to TRBJ2-3, with D perhaps given as TRBD1 or TRBD2 (5 bases each). The germline V gene encodes CDR1 DFQATT and CDR2 SNEGSKA (reference sequence). V gave up 6 bases and J gave up 3 bases, with 19 bases separating them. This CDR3 comprises 15 residues. This CDR3 reads CSADTEGRATDTQYF. The CDR3 DNA is TGCAGTGCCGACACTGAGGGCAGGGCAACAGATACGCAGTATTTT.

This chain uses TRBV12-3 or TRBV12-4 with TRBJ1-5, with TRBD1 as a possible D gene (6 bases). The CDR3 spans 12 residues. Trimming removed 4 bases at V and 16 bases at J, with 17 bases between. CDR3 sequence: CASSSLQGSGHF. CDR3 sequence (DNA): TGTGCCAGCAGTTCCCTACAGGGATCGGGACATTTT.

The chain couples TRBV12-5 to TRBJ2-5; D gene uncertain. The germline gives CDR1 LGHNT, CDR2 FRNRAP. With 1 base removed from V and 5 bases from J, the gap between germline ends came to 11 bases. This CDR3 is built from 14 residues. The CDR3 DNA reads as TGTGCTAGTGGTTTGGGCCGAATTCGTGAGACCCAGTACTTC. It encodes CASGLGRIRETQYF. The full variable domain, in which reference TRBV12-5 and TRBJ2-5 provide the parts outside the CDR3, is DARVTQTPRHKVTEMGQEVTMRCQPILGHNTVFWYRQTMMQGLELLAYFRNRAPLDDSGMPKDRFSAEMPDATLATLKIQPSEPRDSAVYFCASGLGRIRETQYFGPGTRLLVL.

The table lists this clonotype with a few counts. This chain uses TRBV7-9 with TRBJ1-3; D uncertain. The CDR3 sequence is 13 residues long. V lost 0 bases and J lost 6, with 6 bases in between. The germline gives CDR1 SEHNR, CDR2 FQNEAQ (reference sequence). As DNA, the CDR3 is TGTGCCAGCAGCTTAGCGTACCCAAACACCATATATTTT. Encoded protein: CASSLAYPNTIYF.

This clonotype was seen repeatedly, ten times or more. V usage is TRBV20-1 and J usage is TRBJ1-4; 7 positions match TRBD1. Germline CDR1 and CDR2: DFQATT and SNEGSKA (reference sequence). V was clipped by 6 bases and J by 3 bases; unmatched bases: 13. CDR3 size: 16 residues. In nucleotides, the CDR3 is TGCAGTGCCATCAAACCTCGGGACAGACCTAATGAAAAACTGTTTTTT. Its translation is CSAIKPRDRPNEKLFF.